This T cell receptor (beta chain) was found in a study of blood T cell repertoires in COVID-19. The table came from immunoSEQ multiplex PCR; TCRdb's copy has only in-frame clones and leaves some out. This table has around 360,000 clones, 87% appearing once. The CDR3 sequence is 12 residues long. The V end was cut by 8 bases, the J end by 1 base, with 9 bases between. Germline V gives CDR1 LNHNV, CDR2 YYDKDF (reference sequence). The sequenced sample was PBMCs or T cells enriched from blood (not recorded which). The TCR originated in a man aged 35-49 years in a cohort exposed to, infected with or recovered from COVID-19 (not recorded which). The chain recombines TRBV15 with TRBJ2-7, with D perhaps TRBD1 (6 bases). DNA for the CDR3: TGTGCCACCGCTGGACAGTCCTACGAGCAGTACTTC. It yields the protein CATAGQSYEQYF.